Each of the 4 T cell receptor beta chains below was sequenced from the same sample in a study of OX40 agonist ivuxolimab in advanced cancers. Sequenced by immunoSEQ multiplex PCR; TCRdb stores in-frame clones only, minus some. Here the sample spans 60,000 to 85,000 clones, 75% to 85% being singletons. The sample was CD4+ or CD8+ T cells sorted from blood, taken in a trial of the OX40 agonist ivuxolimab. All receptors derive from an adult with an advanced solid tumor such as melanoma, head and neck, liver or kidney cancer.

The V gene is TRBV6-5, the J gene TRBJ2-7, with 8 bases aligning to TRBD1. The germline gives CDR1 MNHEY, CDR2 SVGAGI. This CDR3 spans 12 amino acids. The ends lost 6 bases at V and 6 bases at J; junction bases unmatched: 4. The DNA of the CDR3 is TGTGCCAGCAGGTCAACAGGGGGCGAGCAGTACTTC. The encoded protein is CASRSTGGEQYF.

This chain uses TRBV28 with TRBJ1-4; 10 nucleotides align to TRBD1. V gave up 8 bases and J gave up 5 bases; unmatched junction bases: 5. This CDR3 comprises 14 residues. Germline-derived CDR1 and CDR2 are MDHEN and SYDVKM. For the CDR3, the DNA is TGTGCCAGCTGGACAGGGGGAGACAATGAAAAACTGTTTTTT. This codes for CASWTGGDNEKLFF.

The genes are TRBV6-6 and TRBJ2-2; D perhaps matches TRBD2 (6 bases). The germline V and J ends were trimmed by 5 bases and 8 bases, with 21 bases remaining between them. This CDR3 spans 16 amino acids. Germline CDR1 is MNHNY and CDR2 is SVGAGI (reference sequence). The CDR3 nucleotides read TGTGCCAGCAGTACGCGCTCTCCTAGCGCGGATGGGGAGCTGTTTTTT. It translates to CASSTRSPSADGELFF.

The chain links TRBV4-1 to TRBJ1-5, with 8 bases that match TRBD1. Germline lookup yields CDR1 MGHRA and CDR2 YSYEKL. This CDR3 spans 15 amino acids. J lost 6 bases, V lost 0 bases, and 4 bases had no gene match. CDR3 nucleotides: TGCGCCAGCAGCCAAGAGACAGGGGTAAGTCAGCCCCAGCATTTT. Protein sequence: CASSQETGVSQPQHF.